This is a list of T cell receptor beta chains from one sample in a study of blood T cell repertoires in COVID-19. The method was immunoSEQ multiplex PCR; TCRdb's version includes in-frame clones alone and lacks a portion of them. The sample records around 250,000 clones, approximately 90% being singletons. The source material was peripheral blood. These receptors were taken from a woman under 40 with active or convalescent COVID-19. Both conserved end residues are part of each CDR3. The order of the fields is V gene, CDR3 protein.

>TRBV30
CAWTRGGDTIYF
>TRBV5-4
CASGAANSPLHF
>TRBV3-1/TRBV3-2
CASSLSVGGAGDEQFF
>TRBV5-8
CASSGGTGRNPEAFF
>TRBV27
CASSPTTGSYEQYF
>TRBV3-1/TRBV3-2
CASRTSGDRGTQYF
>TRBV10-3
CAIKSGTGTDTQYF
>TRBV3-1/TRBV3-2
CASSQTPTTGAYGYTF
>TRBV2
CASSERGSANYGYTF
>TRBV7-9
CASSSDRGTNEQFF
>TRBV5-1
CASSLRDRRYNEQFF
>TRBV24-1
CATSDKSNLYGYTF
>TRBV11-3
CASSLDPQGSGYNSPLHF
>TRBV5-1
CASSERDSPLHF
>TRBV3-1/TRBV3-2
CASSQGGSVTYEQYF
>TRBV5-5
CASSLEQEVNYGYTF
>TRBV6-2/TRBV6-3
CASSSPYGLANSDTQYF
>TRBV6-5
CASSYRDRGPNTEAFF
>TRBV14
CASSQLGGNTGELFF
>TRBV19
CASGTGIRWQPQHF
>TRBV2
CASSEERGGGGTEAFF
>TRBV30
CAWSATGPESPLHF
>TRBV6-5
CASRWTGDNTEAFF
>TRBV6-7
CASSYSRLGDSYEQYF
>TRBV4-3
CASSQDPRDRGNTEAFF
>TRBV9
CASSADRGNYGYTF
>TRBV10-1
CASTPGLPNTEAFF
>TRBV7-2
CASSPQGNGNTIYF
>TRBV4-2
CASSQDSLAKAAGQYF
>TRBV6-5
CATKDRDYTGELFF
>TRBV23-1
CASSRPSTEEAFF
>TRBV2
CASSLQGAGRYTEAFF
>TRBV4-3
CASSSSYSGENTEAFF
>TRBV28
CASSDDSMVRTNEKLFF
>TRBV30
CASDGGASYNEQFF
>TRBV4-3
CASSRGGGTGANVLTF
>TRBV28
CASSLGRGHYGYTF
>TRBV29-1
CSVPPRGLNTEAFF
>TRBV7-9
CASSRTGLNTEAFF
>TRBV19
CASSRGRSGVDFF
>TRBV15
CATSRARTGGTEAFF